The clone carrying this T cell receptor beta chain appeared a few times. In the PCR, 60 Vbeta and 13 Jbeta primers were used. Only in-frame clones appear in the TCRdb table, and some are missing; sequencing was by immunoSEQ multiplex PCR. This sample has some 130,000 clones, with 80% found just once. This entry comes from a study of cytomegalovirus exposure and HLA in healthy donors. CDR1 is MNHEY and CDR2 is SVGAGI in the germline V gene. V lost 7 bases, J lost 8 bases, and 15 bases lay in between. CDR3 length equals 13 residues. The sample taken for sequencing was PBMCs. This clonotype was sampled from a man aged 25-45 years in good health and CMV-seronegative. V usage is TRBV6-5 and J usage is TRBJ2-1, with D possibly matching TRBD1 (5 bases). DNA for the CDR3: TGTGCCAGCACCCCTCCTGGGGCGGATGAGCAGTTCTTC. Translation gives CASTPPGADEQFF.